One sample yielded the 26 T cell receptor beta chains listed below, sequenced in a study of a mutant IDH1 vaccine in newly diagnosed glioma. Produced via immunoSEQ multiplex PCR; TCRdb's table is partial and in-frame only. The sample shows about 94,000 clones, roughly 86% of them seen only once. Time point indicated: week 47, end of study. Every vaccine dose comprised 300 ug of mutant IDH1 20-mer peptide plus topical imiquimod. No antigen is known for these receptors. This material consisted of PBMCs, taken from a glioma patient whose treatment included an IDH1 peptide vaccine. The receptors originated from a woman aged 45-60 years with glioma.

The rearrangement joins TRBV28 to TRBJ1-5; D perhaps matches TRBD1 (6 bases). V lost 2 bases, J lost 3 bases, and 11 bases lay in between. The CDR3 extends over 15 amino acids. Germline V gene sequence: CDR1 MDHEN, CDR2 SYDVKM. In nucleotides, the CDR3 is TGTGCCAGCAGTTTAATGACAGGCCTCAATCAGCCCCAGCATTTT. Residues: CASSLMTGLNQPQHF.

The chain carries TRBV6-1 and TRBJ1-5; TRBD1 might be the D (6 bases). CDR1 MNHNS and CDR2 SASEGT come from the germline V gene. The CDR3 is 16 amino acids. V dropped 1 base and J dropped 8 bases, with 18 bases sitting between them. Here the CDR3 reads CASSEGRKGGREPQHF. CDR3 bases: TGTGCCAGCAGTGAAGGGAGAAAGGGGGGCAGGGAGCCCCAGCATTTT.

The rearrangement uses TRBV6-5 and TRBJ2-3; unclear D gene. CDR3 size: 12 residues. Germline lookup yields CDR1 MNHEY and CDR2 SVGAGI. V lost 7 bases to trimming and J lost 3 bases, with 8 bases between them. Here the CDR3 DNA reads TGTGCCAGCACCGACCGTACAGATACGCAGTATTTT. This sequence encodes CASTDRTDTQYF.

The chain links TRBV28 to TRBJ2-7; TRBD2 matches 11 bases. CDR3 length equals 15 residues. CDR1 and CDR2 (germline): MDHEN, SYDVKM. The trim removed 7 bases at V and 5 bases at J, leaving 10 bases unmatched. The CDR3 loop reads CASTPSLAGGDEQYF. The DNA of the CDR3 is TGTGCCAGCACCCCATCCTTAGCGGGGGGGGACGAGCAGTACTTC.

The chain couples TRBV29-1 to TRBJ2-5, with 8 bases matching TRBD1. The V gene end was trimmed by 2 bases and the J gene end by 4 bases; junction bases not matched to a gene: 3. The V gene's germline CDR1 is SQVTM and CDR2 ANQGSEA. CDR3 length: 13 amino acids. The CDR3 loop reads CSVERQGRETQYF. In nucleotides, the CDR3 is TGCAGCGTTGAAAGACAGGGGAGAGAGACCCAGTACTTC.

This clone appeared once. The chain joins TRBV6-5 to TRBJ2-7; 14 nucleotides agree with TRBD2. The germline V gene has CDR1 MNHEY and CDR2 SVGAGI. Trimming at V came to 8 bases and at J to 5 bases, leaving 5 bases not matched to a gene. This CDR3 is built from 14 residues. CDR3 amino acids: CASGTSGGSHEQYF. CDR3 nucleotide sequence: TGTGCCAGCGGGACTAGCGGGGGATCCCACGAGCAGTACTTC.

V gene TRBV11-3 combines with J gene TRBJ2-1, with TRBD2 identical over 10 bases. CDR3 length equals 17 residues. After removal of 3 bases from V and 7 bases from J, the junction contained 12 bases not matched to a gene. Per the germline V gene, CDR1 is SGHNT and CDR2 is YENEEA. CDR3 sequence reads: CASSFPAGTSARNEQFF. For the CDR3, the DNA is TGTGCCAGCAGCTTCCCCGCCGGGACTAGCGCAAGGAATGAGCAGTTCTTC.

Details on this clone: Other DNA sequences of this sample code for an identical CDR3. V is TRBV7-8 and J is TRBJ2-5, with D hard to call. Between the trimmed V and J ends, which lost 5 bases and 2 bases, there was a span of 3 bases. The CDR3 has 11 residues. The germline V gene has CDR1 SGHVS and CDR2 FQNEAQ. The CDR3 here is CASSIQETQYF. Written as DNA, the CDR3 is TGTGCCAGCAGCATACAAGAGACCCAGTACTTC.

CDR3 coding DNA: TGTGCCAGCAGCTTTTATCGGGGAGGGGGGAACAATCAGCCCCAGCATTTT. Translated, it gives CASSFYRGGGNNQPQHF. The chain has TRBV5-6 and TRBJ1-5; D possibly corresponds to TRBD1 (6 bases). The germline CDR1 and CDR2 sequences are SGHDT and YYEEEE. The CDR3 has 17 amino acids. Trimming left V 2 bases short and J 3 bases short, with 18 bases between.

The chain couples TRBV7-2 to TRBJ1-5; no clear D gene. The germline CDR1 and CDR2 sequences are SGHTA and FQGNSA. This CDR3 region has 13 residues. Trimming stripped 4 bases from V and 5 bases from J, with 9 bases between. The CDR3 DNA follows: TGTGCCAGCAGCTCGTTTGGACATCAGCCCCAGCATTTT. It codes for CASSSFGHQPQHF.

The chain uses TRBV5-6 and TRBJ2-5; 7 bases align to TRBD2. CDR3 length equals 14 residues. With V trimmed by 2 bases and J by 5 bases, 6 bases remained unmatched. Per germline, CDR1 SGHDT and CDR2 YYEEEE. The CDR3 sequence is CASSLIGGGETQYF. The CDR3, as DNA: TGTGCCAGCAGCTTAATTGGGGGAGGGGAGACCCAGTACTTC.

The chain is built from TRBV28 and TRBJ1-3; D not certain. Germline V CDR1 and CDR2: MDHEN, SYDVKM. The CDR3 totals 15 residues. With 6 bases removed from V and 7 bases from J, the gap between germline ends came to 19 bases. CDR3 sequence: CASSPPGIRRNTIYF. The CDR3 bases are TGTGCCAGCAGCCCTCCCGGGATCCGGCGGAACACCATATATTTT.

The chain joins TRBV18 to TRBJ2-1, with a possible D match to TRBD2 (5 bases). Germline V gene data show CDR1 as KGHSH and CDR2 as LQKENI. V gave up 4 bases and J gave up 8 bases, with 9 bases separating them. The CDR3 sequence is 12 residues long. CDR3 in amino acids: CASSLGADEQFF. CDR3 bases: TGTGCCAGCTCACTAGGAGCGGATGAGCAGTTCTTC.

In this sample, this clone turned up once. V and J are TRBV7-9 and TRBJ2-1; 7 bases are shared with TRBD2. Germline V gene sequence: CDR1 SEHNR, CDR2 FQNEAQ (reference sequence). V lost 1 base to trimming and J lost 4 bases; unmatched junction nucleotides: 4. CDR3 size: 15 residues. CDR3 amino acids: CASSLGLAAYNEQFF. The CDR3 coding sequence is TGTGCCAGCAGCTTAGGACTAGCTGCTTACAATGAGCAGTTCTTC.

V is TRBV10-1 and J is TRBJ2-5; tentative D call: TRBD1 (5 bases). The CDR3 has 13 amino acids. The germline V gene encodes CDR1 WNHNN and CDR2 SYGVQD (reference sequence). V shed 5 bases and J shed 11 bases, with 18 bases lying between them. CDR3 in amino acids: CASSPDNPFEQYF. The CDR3 DNA reads as TGCGCCAGCAGTCCGGACAACCCTTTTGAGCAGTACTTC.

The rearrangement joins TRBV5-4 to TRBJ1-2; 7 bases fit TRBD1. This CDR3 has 15 residues. Per the germline V gene, CDR1 is SGHNT and CDR2 is YYREEE (reference sequence). With V trimmed by 4 bases and J by 4 bases, 10 bases remained unmatched. The CDR3: CASSLGDSESYGYTF. The CDR3 nucleotides read TGTGCCAGCAGCCTGGGGGACAGCGAAAGCTATGGCTACACCTTC. Full variable domain (remainder filled in from reference TRBV5-4 and TRBJ1-2): ETGVTQSPTHLIKTRGQQVTLRCSSQSGHNTVSWYQQALGQGPQFIFQYYREEENGRGNFPPRFSGLQFPNYSSELNVNALELDDSALYLCASSLGDSESYGYTFGSGTRLTVV.

The rearrangement joins TRBV5-1 to TRBJ2-2; 7 nucleotides match TRBD1. The J segment lost 7 bases and the V segment lost 7 bases, leaving 19 bases of the junction unmatched. Germline CDR1 SGHRS, CDR2 YFSETQ. CDR3 length equals 17 residues. The CDR3 region has the DNA TGCGCCAGCGGGGTCCGACAGGGAGCCCCTCGTGGCGGGGAGCTGTTTTTT. This encodes CASGVRQGAPRGGELFF.

The V gene is TRBV9, the J gene TRBJ1-2, with a possible D match to TRBD1 (6 bases). CDR3 length: 13 amino acids. With 4 bases removed from V and 8 bases from J, the gap between germline ends came to 15 bases. Germline values: CDR1 SGDLS, CDR2 YYNGEE. In DNA form, the CDR3 reads TGTGCCAGCAGCCTCGGACAGTTTGCCGGCTACACCTTC. Translating it yields CASSLGQFAGYTF.

The chain is built from TRBV6-5 and TRBJ2-7; D unresolved. The length of the CDR3 is 14 residues. From germline, CDR1 is MNHEY and CDR2 SVGAGI. Between the trimmed V and J ends, which lost 0 bases and 0 bases, there was a span of 6 bases. The CDR3 DNA sequence: TGTGCCAGCAGTTACTCGAGTTCCTCCTACGAGCAGTACTTC. This sequence encodes CASSYSSSSYEQYF.

Remarks on this clone: At one of its ends the junction is not consistent with the germline gene, which may arise from a read error. Other nucleotide sequences from this sample produce the same CDR3. This chain uses TRBV5-6 with TRBJ1-6; 7 bases agree with TRBD1. The length of the CDR3 is 16 residues. CDR1 and CDR2 (germline): SGHDT, YYEEEE. CDR3 sequence: CASSPRDSGYNSPLHF. The CDR3 DNA reads as TGTGCCAGCAGCCCCCGGGACAGTGGTTATAATTCACCCCTCCACTTC.

The chain joins TRBV29-1 to TRBJ2-5; unclear D gene. The germline V gene encodes CDR1 SQVTM and CDR2 ANQGSEA. V lost 3 bases and J 5 bases, leaving 4 bases between the germline ends. The CDR3 loop spans 10 amino acids. The DNA for the CDR3 is TGCAGCGTTGAGCGGGAGACCCAGTACTTC. Translating it yields CSVERETQYF.

A word on this clone: Relative to the germline gene, one junction end is altered; a read error may explain this. The chain links TRBV7-9 to TRBJ2-1; D uncertain. This CDR3 comprises 9 residues. The V gene's germline CDR1 is SEHNR and CDR2 FQNEAQ (reference sequence). Here the CDR3 reads CASAIGSVF. CDR3 nucleotide sequence: TGTGCCAGCGCCATCGGAAGTGTCTTC.

The V call is TRBV6-6, the J call TRBJ2-1; TRBD2 agrees at 10 bases. Looked up from germline, CDR1 is MNHNY and CDR2 is SVGAGI (reference sequence). The CDR3 covers 15 residues. V shed 6 bases, J shed 7 bases, and the junction held 9 bases outside the gene matches. The CDR3 reads CASSPELAGWNEQFF. The CDR3 DNA reads TGTGCCAGCAGCCCCGAACTAGCGGGATGGAATGAGCAGTTCTTC.

This sequence joins TRBV28 and TRBJ2-3; the D is unclear. Germline V gene data show CDR1 as MDHEN and CDR2 as SYDVKM. V was cut by 8 bases and J by 0 bases, with 9 bases left in between. The CDR3 totals 13 residues. DNA of the CDR3: TGTGCCAGCCAGGCCTCTAGCACAGATACGCAGTATTTT. It is translated as CASQASSTDTQYF.

The chain carries TRBV27 and TRBJ1-1; D gene ambiguous. V gave up 2 bases and J gave up 1 base, with 5 bases separating them. The CDR3 length is 13 residues. Germline V gene data show CDR1 as MNHEY and CDR2 as SMNVEV (reference sequence). Here the CDR3 reads CASSLVWNTEAFF. The CDR3 DNA follows: TGTGCCAGCAGTTTAGTGTGGAACACTGAAGCTTTCTTT.

In this sample, this clone turned up once. The chain combines TRBV10-3 with TRBJ1-1; maybe TRBD1 (6 bases). Germline CDR1 is ENHRY and CDR2 is SYGVKD. The CDR3 length is 12 residues. Trimming removed 2 bases from V and 8 bases from J, with 9 bases in between. CDR3 nucleotide sequence: TGTGCCATCAGTGAGGACAGGTCAGAAGCTTTCTTT. Translated, it gives CAISEDRSEAFF.